This T cell receptor (beta chain) was captured in a study of blood T cell repertoires in COVID-19. Study-wide background: Some COVID-19 samples were acute and others convalescent; all came from the United States, Italy and Spain.

Germline V lookup: CDR1 SGHTA, CDR2 FQGNSA. The CDR3 extends over 13 amino acids. V shed 3 bases and J 12 bases; nucleotides not matched to a gene: 10. Profiling relied on immunoSEQ multiplex PCR, and the TCRdb table lists in-frame clones only, not all of them. The table includes over 100,000 clones, roughly 85% detected once. This sequence joins TRBV7-2 and TRBJ2-7; 8 nucleotides agree with TRBD2. This receptor was taken from an elderly man with acute or convalescent COVID-19. Sequences were obtained from peripheral blood. In DNA form, the CDR3 reads TGTGCCAGCAGCTTGAGCGGGGGCCCCTCCCCGTACTTC. This codes for CASSLSGGPSPYF.